This TCR beta chain was profiled in a study of T cells in Graves' hyperthyroidism and ophthalmopathy. Study information: Peripheral blood specimens were obtained at initial diagnosis, prior to any treatment. Study observations and caveats: Model predictions of ophthalmopathy came a median around 6.5 months before onset. The authors' 13 V-J model separated ophthalmopathy from stable hyperthyroidism.

What was amplified from RNA transcripts were TCR beta CDR3 regions. A set of HTBI primers served as the primers for a first-round RT-PCR of the TCR CDR3. TCRdb re-derived calls from the multiplex PCR reads in MiXCR, one entry per CDR3 protein. The top ten hold approximately 23% of the sample, which has 300,000 to 350,000 distinct CDR3 sequences, approximately 13% seen once. On this clonotype itself: Its antigen remains unidentified.

Per the germline V gene, CDR1 is SQVTM and CDR2 is ANQGSEA. The CDR3 is 13 amino acids. Trimming at V came to 7 bases and at J to 0 bases, leaving 5 bases not matched to a gene. This chain joins TRBV29-1 and TRBJ1-2, with 7 bases identical to TRBD1. This clonotype was sampled from a woman aged 25 to 39 with Graves' hyperthyroidism. Sequencing was performed on blood. The CDR3 nucleotides are TGCAGCGGATCAGGGGGACCTAACTATGGCTACACCTTC. As protein: CSGSGGPNYGYTF.